This record looks at one TCR beta chain sequence and its context. What it recognizes is unknown. This sample is part of a study of T cells in women clearing cervical HPV infection. Looking at the study overall: HLA type stays a possible confounder, typing being limited.

Produced via immunoSEQ multiplex PCR; TCRdb's table is partial and in-frame only. The listing records about 33,000 clones. Points from the study as a whole: T-cell numbers per sample were unknown and may explain richness differences.

The clonotype was recovered from a woman between 18 and 70 years old with a cervical HPV16 infection that either progressed to CIN3+ or cleared (not recorded which). Sequencing input: blood buffy coat.

The covered CDR3 bases are TGTGCCAGCAGCTTAAGAATAGCGGGATCTGAG. As protein: CASSLRIAGSE. The full CDR3 is CASSLRIAGSEQFF. The chain carries TRBV13 and TRBJ2-1; 8 nucleotides agree with TRBD2. The CDR3 end is not reached by the read, which stops 3 residues before it; the germline J gene fills it in. V dropped 2 bases and J dropped 9; count of bases not matched to a gene: 6. CDR1 and CDR2 from the germline V gene are PRHDT and FYEKMQ (reference sequence). There are 14 residues in the CDR3.